The next 28 T cell receptor beta chains were all read from a single sample in a study of beta chain features in type 1 diabetes. Points from the study as a whole: Moderate yet significant TCRB CDR3 shortening was seen in Type 1 diabetes patients in all four CD4+ subsets.

What was sequenced were expressed TCRB transcripts, since all of the isolated RNA had been reverse transcribed. Assay used: immunoSEQ multiplex PCR; TCRdb lists only in-frame clones, some missing. This table holds 600,000 or so clones, around 15% found once. No antigens are known for them. Sequencing was done on a sample of naive CD4+ T cells from blood. These receptor sequences come from a man aged 18 to 30 with type 1 diabetes.

This clone was found a few times. This chain links TRBV25-1 with TRBJ1-2; a weak D match, TRBD1 (5 bases). This CDR3 contains 14 residues. Germline V gene data show CDR1 as MGHDK and CDR2 as SYGVNS. V was cut by 6 bases and J by 8 bases, with 19 bases left in between. The CDR3 sequence is CASSRPGPTTGYTF. In DNA, the CDR3 is TGTGCCAGCAGCCGACCGGGACCTACTACCGGCTACACCTTC.

This clone was observed a few times. This chain connects TRBV20-1 to TRBJ2-5; weak D call: TRBD1 (5 bases). V was trimmed by 4 bases and J by 5 bases, leaving 8 bases between them. The germline V gene has CDR1 DFQATT and CDR2 SNEGSKA (reference sequence). The CDR3 runs 11 residues. The CDR3 protein is CSANRRETQYF. CDR3 sequence (DNA): TGCAGTGCTAACAGGCGGGAGACCCAGTACTTC.

The sample holds a few counts of this clone. J is TRBJ2-5 and V is TRBV7-9; D unclear. The CDR3 consists of 15 residues. Between the trimmed V and J ends, which lost 4 bases and 2 bases, there was a span of 14 bases. Germline lookup yields CDR1 SEHNR and CDR2 FQNEAQ (reference sequence). CDR3 DNA sequence: TGTGCCAGCAGCTCGTCGAACCACGCTCAAGAGACCCAGTACTTC. It is translated as CASSSSNHAQETQYF.

This sequence joins TRBV30 and TRBJ2-7, with 7 bases aligning to TRBD2. The CDR3 consists of 12 residues. The V gene's germline CDR1 is GTSNPN and CDR2 SVGIG (reference sequence). V lost 3 bases to trimming and J lost 4 bases; unmatched junction nucleotides: 3. The CDR3, as DNA: TGTGCCTGGAGCCGGGGGGTTTACGAGCAGTACTTC. It specifies CAWSRGVYEQYF.

This clone was counted only a few times. The V and J genes are TRBV6-1 and TRBJ2-5; D is ambiguous. Trimming took 4 bases from V and 0 from J, leaving 9 bases between them. Germline V gene data show CDR1 as MNHNS and CDR2 as SASEGT. This CDR3 is built from 14 residues. In DNA, the CDR3 is TGTGCCAGCAGTGGTTACACGTACCAAGAGACCCAGTACTTC. Translation: CASSGYTYQETQYF.

The chain has TRBV27 and TRBJ2-3; D is unresolved. V was trimmed by 5 bases and J by 3 bases, leaving 6 bases between them. This CDR3 has 12 amino acids. The germline V gene encodes CDR1 MNHEY and CDR2 SMNVEV (reference sequence). CDR3 residues: CASSQLTDTQYF. CDR3 sequence (DNA): TGTGCCAGCAGTCAGTTGACAGATACGCAGTATTTT.

The table lists this clone with a few counts. The chain employs TRBV30 and TRBJ2-5; unclear D gene. The CDR3 has 12 amino acids. Trimming pared 2 bases from V and 3 bases from J, leaving 7 bases between. From germline, CDR1 is GTSNPN and CDR2 SVGIG (reference sequence). The CDR3 here is CAWSLVEETQYF. For the CDR3, the DNA is TGTGCCTGGAGTCTAGTCGAAGAGACCCAGTACTTC.

There are a few counts of this clone. V gene TRBV19 combines with J gene TRBJ1-2; D ambiguous. This CDR3 is built from 14 residues. Trimming stripped 3 bases from V and 8 bases from J, with 16 bases between. Germline lookup yields CDR1 LNHDA and CDR2 SQIVND (reference sequence). In nucleotides, the CDR3 is TGTGCCAGTAGTATCCGACATACGGCTGGGGGCTACACCTTC. It is translated as CASSIRHTAGGYTF.

As concerns this clone: The same CDR3 arises from other DNA sequences in this sample as well. The V gene is TRBV6-4, the J gene TRBJ2-3; no clear D gene. V was trimmed by 0 bases and J by 6 bases, leaving 4 bases between them. The CDR3 covers 12 residues. The germline V gene encodes CDR1 MRHNA and CDR2 SNTAGT. As DNA, the CDR3 is TGTGCCAGCAGTGACTCGAGGGATACGCAGTATTTT. It codes for CASSDSRDTQYF.

The V call is TRBV5-1, the J call TRBJ1-1; D call uncertain. Germline V gives CDR1 SGHRS, CDR2 YFSETQ. CDR3 length: 16 residues. V dropped 3 bases and J dropped 6 bases, with 21 bases sitting between them. CDR3: CASSSAAPLNNAEAFF. As DNA, the CDR3 is TGCGCCAGCAGCTCGGCCGCCCCATTAAATAACGCTGAAGCTTTCTTT. The variable domain in full, completed from reference TRBV5-1 and TRBJ1-1, reads KAGVTQTPRYLIKTRGQQVTLSCSPISGHRSVSWYQQTPGQGLQFLFEYFSETQRNKGNFPGRFSGRQFSNSRSEMNVSTLELGDSALYLCASSSAAPLNNAEAFFGQGTRLTVV.

This clone has a handful of counts. The chain links TRBV10-3 to TRBJ2-3; D possibly corresponds to TRBD2 (6 bases). Trimming pared 7 bases from V and 1 base from J, leaving 12 bases between. Germline CDR1 is ENHRY and CDR2 is SYGVKD. CDR3 length: 14 residues. As DNA, the CDR3 is TGTGCCATCACTCCTAGCGATCGCACAGATACGCAGTATTTT. Residues: CAITPSDRTDTQYF.

The chain uses TRBV5-1 and TRBJ1-2; no definite D call. The CDR3 consists of 12 residues. V dropped 4 bases and J dropped 1 base, with 5 bases sitting between them. Germline CDR1 SGHRS, CDR2 YFSETQ. The CDR3: CASSTDNYGYTF. CDR3 coding DNA: TGCGCCAGCAGCACAGATAACTATGGCTACACCTTC.

This clone appeared a few times. This chain uses TRBV9 with TRBJ1-2, with D unclear. CDR3 size: 14 residues. V lost 3 bases to trimming and J lost 3 bases, with 12 bases between them. In germline, CDR1 is SGDLS, CDR2 YYNGEE. CDR3 sequence (DNA): TGTGCCAGCAGCGCTACTGTGCTCTACTATGGCTACACCTTC. It is translated as CASSATVLYYGYTF.

The chain couples TRBV14 to TRBJ2-3; TRBD2 aligns across 10 bases. Germline CDR1 is SGHDN and CDR2 is FVKESK. This CDR3 comprises 15 residues. V lost 3 bases to trimming and J lost 4 bases; unmatched junction nucleotides: 4. CDR3 residues: CASSHLAGDADTQYF. CDR3 bases: TGTGCCAGCAGCCACCTAGCGGGAGACGCAGATACGCAGTATTTT.

This clone was counted between two and nine times. The chain employs TRBV7-9 and TRBJ1-3; D call uncertain. Germline CDR1 reads SEHNR; CDR2 reads FQNEAQ (reference sequence). The CDR3 is made up of 11 amino acids. Trimming shortened V by 3 bases and J by 16 bases, and 13 bases separated the two germline ends. The CDR3 DNA follows: TGTGCCAGCAGCTTTCCAGGTCATTTCTATTTT. Protein product: CASSFPGHFYF.

V usage is TRBV29-1 and J usage is TRBJ2-3, with 9 bases identical to TRBD2. The CDR3 has 16 amino acids. The V segment lost 6 bases and the J segment 0 bases; nucleotides outside the gene matches: 10. Germline lookup yields CDR1 SQVTM and CDR2 ANQGSEA. CDR3 bases: TGCAGCGTATTGGGACTAGCATCGGGGAGCACAGATACGCAGTATTTT. Its protein is CSVLGLASGSTDTQYF.

The CDR3 is CASSSGGTIPNEQFF. The CDR3, as DNA: TGTGCCAGCAGCTCAGGCGGGACTATCCCCAATGAGCAGTTCTTC. The J gene is TRBJ2-1, the V gene TRBV7-2, with TRBD2 matching over 7 bases. This CDR3 is built from 15 residues. V shed 4 bases, J shed 6 bases, and the junction held 9 bases outside the gene matches. Germline assignment: CDR1 SGHTA and CDR2 FQGNSA.

In DNA, the CDR3 is TGTGCCAGCAGCTCTGGGACTAGCGGGAGTTTGGGAGAGACCCAGTACTTC. Translated, it gives CASSSGTSGSLGETQYF. The rearrangement uses TRBV7-9 and TRBJ2-5; 14 bases agree with TRBD2. The CDR3 runs 17 residues. Per germline, CDR1 SEHNR and CDR2 FQNEAQ (reference sequence). V shed 4 bases and J 4 bases; nucleotides not matched to a gene: 8.

This chain uses TRBV6-6 with TRBJ1-5; maybe TRBD1 (6 bases). Germline V gene lookup returns CDR1 MNHNY and CDR2 SVGAGI (reference sequence). Trimming left V 4 bases short and J 1 base short, with 11 bases between. The CDR3 totals 15 residues. The CDR3 region is CASSFSGTSNQPQHF. In DNA, the CDR3 is TGTGCCAGCAGTTTTTCCGGGACAAGCAATCAGCCCCAGCATTTT.

The V gene is TRBV27, the J gene TRBJ1-4; no reliable D call. Deletions cut 4 bases from V and 12 bases from J, with 12 bases between. The CDR3 is 12 amino acids. Germline loops: CDR1 MNHEY, CDR2 SMNVEV (reference sequence). The CDR3 sequence is CASSSPSWELFF. DNA for the CDR3: TGTGCCAGCAGTTCCCCGTCTTGGGAACTGTTTTTT.

This clone was found a few times. The rearrangement joins TRBV6-5 to TRBJ1-2; D is unclear. The CDR3 is made up of 15 amino acids. Germline V gives CDR1 MNHEY, CDR2 SVGAGI. V gave up 5 bases and J gave up 6 bases, with 19 bases separating them. CDR3 region: CASSRPPGQRNGYTF. As DNA, the CDR3 is TGTGCCAGCAGTCGACCTCCCGGGCAAAGGAATGGCTACACCTTC.

This clone has a handful of counts. V is TRBV30 and J is TRBJ1-1; weak D call: TRBD1 (6 bases). The CDR3 runs 12 residues. Germline lookup yields CDR1 GTSNPN and CDR2 SVGIG (reference sequence). Trimming shortened V by 2 bases and J by 10 bases, and 14 bases separated the two germline ends. The CDR3 spells CAWSQGGIIAFF. For the CDR3, the DNA is TGTGCCTGGAGTCAAGGGGGTATCATAGCTTTCTTT. Full variable domain (outside the CDR3, taken from reference TRBV30 and TRBJ1-1): SQTIHQWPATLVQPVGSPLSLECTVEGTSNPNLYWYRQAAGRGLQLLFYSVGIGQISSEVPQNLSASRPQDRQFILSSKKLLLSDSGFYLCAWSQGGIIAFFGQGTRLTVV.

This clone was seen a few times. This chain uses TRBV29-1 with TRBJ2-3; D gene unclear. Trimming pared 6 bases from V and 2 bases from J, leaving 9 bases between. In germline, CDR1 is SQVTM, CDR2 ANQGSEA. This CDR3 is built from 12 residues. In nucleotides, the CDR3 is TGCAGCGTCCCCTTGAACACAGATACGCAGTATTTT. Translation: CSVPLNTDTQYF.

This clone has just a few counts. The rearrangement links TRBV5-1 to TRBJ2-3; no clear D gene. Between the trimmed V and J ends, which lost 1 base and 2 bases, there was a span of 8 bases. This CDR3 region has 14 residues. CDR1 SGHRS and CDR2 YFSETQ come from the germline V gene. CDR3 loop: CASSLPGLTDTQYF. In DNA form, the CDR3 reads TGCGCCAGCAGCTTGCCAGGCCTCACAGATACGCAGTATTTT.

This clone has more than one count but fewer than ten. For the CDR3, the DNA is TGTGCCAGCAGCTCCCGTGCAGGGACCGGGGCCAACGTCCTGACTTTC. It is translated as CASSSRAGTGANVLTF. V is TRBV7-9 and J is TRBJ2-6; D may correspond to TRBD1 or TRBD2 (5 bases each). The CDR3 loop spans 16 amino acids. Trimming removed 4 bases from V and 4 bases from J, with 14 bases in between. Germline CDR1 is SEHNR and CDR2 is FQNEAQ (reference sequence).

In this sample, this clone turned up a few times. The rearrangement joins TRBV15 to TRBJ2-3; D not certain. The V and J ends lost 1 base and 6 bases respectively, with 23 bases between them. CDR1 is LNHNV and CDR2 is YYDKDF in the germline V gene (reference sequence). The CDR3 has 18 amino acids. In DNA, the CDR3 is TGTGCCACCAGCAGAGTCATGAACGGCCTCCCGGTTGGGGATACGCAGTATTTT. Translation gives CATSRVMNGLPVGDTQYF.

In this sample, this clone turned up a few times. The J gene is TRBJ2-3, the V gene TRBV7-3; possibly TRBD1 or TRBD2 for D (5 bases each). This CDR3 is built from 13 residues. Germline V lookup: CDR1 SGHTA, CDR2 FQGTGA. V lost 5 bases to trimming and J lost 9 bases, with 15 bases between them. In DNA, the CDR3 is TGTGCCAGCAGCCCCCCGGGGCGGTGGACGCAGTATTTT. It translates to CASSPPGRWTQYF.

This sequence joins TRBV30 and TRBJ1-4, with 9 bases that match TRBD1. J lost 11 bases, V lost 5 bases, and 9 bases had no gene match. This CDR3 has 13 amino acids. CDR1 GTSNPN and CDR2 SVGIG come from the germline V gene (reference sequence). CDR3 nucleotide sequence: TGTGCCTGGTCGGGACAGGGATTTGGGAAACTGTTTTTT. Its translation is CAWSGQGFGKLFF.